These 10 T cell receptor beta chains were sequenced from one sample in a study of vaccination and CD4 T cells after COVID-19. Cultured CD4+ T-cell DNA underwent Oncomine TCR Beta short-read sequencing. TCRdb reanalysed the PCR reads using MiXCR and keeps one entry per CDR3 protein. The sample records roughly 23,000 distinct CDR3 sequences, about 43% being singletons. Time point described: late sampling 161 to 241 days after vaccination in a few convalescent patients. Sample treatment: roughly 10-day PBMC culture with coronavirus spike peptide pools or control peptides (ViraFEST assay). Their cognate antigens are unknown. The material sequenced was CD4+ T cells from blood, cultured in vitro, taken about 7 months after SARS-CoV-2 vaccination. These receptors all stem from a human donor who had recovered from COVID-19.

V gene TRBV6-1 combines with J gene TRBJ2-7; tentatively, D is TRBD2 (5 bases). V lost 6 bases, J lost 3 bases, and 9 bases lay in between. Germline CDR1 and CDR2: MNHNS and SASEGT. This CDR3 has 12 residues. CDR3 region: CASRSRGYEQYF. DNA of the CDR3: TGTGCCAGCAGATCACGGGGCTACGAGCAGTACTTC.

This clonotype has a handful of counts. The V and J genes are TRBV6-2 or TRBV6-3 and TRBJ2-7; 10 bases line up with TRBD2. Germline trimming cut 2 bases from V and 3 bases from J; bases unmatched to any gene: 4. CDR3 size: 15 residues. Germline CDR1 reads MNHEY; CDR2 reads SVGEGT. CDR3 in amino acids: CASSYSLAGVYEQYF. The CDR3 DNA sequence: TGTGCCAGCAGTTACAGTCTAGCGGGAGTCTACGAGCAGTACTTC.

The V gene is TRBV28, the J gene TRBJ2-7, with 8 bases matching TRBD1. CDR3 length equals 16 residues. CDR1 and CDR2 (germline): MDHEN, SYDVKM. The ends lost 5 bases at V and 0 bases at J; junction bases unmatched: 9. As DNA, the CDR3 is TGTGCCAGCAGTGGTCGGGGGACAGGTTACTCCTACGAGCAGTACTTC. It translates to CASSGRGTGYSYEQYF.

The count of this clonotype is one. The V and J genes are TRBV15 and TRBJ2-2, with D tentatively TRBD2 (6 bases). The V gene's germline CDR1 is LNHNV and CDR2 YYDKDF (reference sequence). Deletions cut 1 base from V and 5 bases from J, with 11 bases between. The CDR3 sequence is 15 residues long. The CDR3 coding sequence is TGTGCCACCAGCAGAGGCGTTGGGGGGACCGGGGAGCTGTTTTTT. This encodes CATSRGVGGTGELFF.

In its sample, this clonotype was seen a few times. This chain connects TRBV10-3 to TRBJ2-1; 7 nucleotides align to TRBD2. V shed 9 bases and J 7 bases; nucleotides not matched to a gene: 9. Per germline, CDR1 ENHRY and CDR2 SYGVKD. The CDR3 runs to 13 residues. In DNA form, the CDR3 reads TGTGCCATTGGACTAGAGGGTGGGAATGAGCAGTTCTTC. Translated, it gives CAIGLEGGNEQFF.

V is TRBV6-4 and J is TRBJ2-2, with 11 bases aligning to TRBD2. Germline-derived CDR1 and CDR2 are MRHNA and SNTAGT. With 0 bases clipped from V and 3 bases from J, the junction kept 0 bases outside the gene matches. The length of the CDR3 is 16 residues. The CDR3 is CASSDSTSGDTGELFF. The CDR3 region has the DNA TGTGCCAGCAGTGACTCGACTAGCGGGGACACCGGGGAGCTGTTTTTT.

This clonotype was picked up a small number of times. The rearrangement joins TRBV28 to TRBJ1-2, with D maybe TRBD1 (5 bases). V lost 0 bases to trimming and J lost 6 bases, with 8 bases between them. Germline lookup yields CDR1 MDHEN and CDR2 SYDVKM. CDR3 length equals 13 residues. The CDR3 sequence is CASSLWGGDGYTF. The CDR3 coding sequence is TGTGCCAGCAGTTTATGGGGAGGGGATGGCTACACCTTC.

The chain carries TRBV2 and TRBJ1-5; unclear D gene. Germline V gives CDR1 SNHLY, CDR2 FYNNEI. The CDR3 sequence is 14 residues long. V lost 4 bases and J lost 0, with 7 bases in between. This CDR3 is CASSVSYSNQPQHF. The CDR3 DNA follows: TGTGCCAGCAGTGTGAGTTATAGCAATCAGCCCCAGCATTTT.

This clonotype has only a few counts. The V call is TRBV27, the J call TRBJ2-3; D remains unclear. The CDR3 length is 13 residues. CDR1 is MNHEY and CDR2 is SMNVEV in the germline V gene (reference sequence). Trimming removed 4 bases at V and 7 bases at J, with 12 bases between. The CDR3 reads CASSSGPANTQYF. The CDR3 nucleotides read TGTGCCAGCAGTTCAGGACCCGCTAATACGCAGTATTTT.

V is TRBV28 and J is TRBJ1-1, with D perhaps matching TRBD1 (6 bases). This CDR3 spans 12 amino acids. Trimming took off 2 bases at V and 11 bases at J, with 12 bases between the two ends. Germline-derived CDR1 and CDR2 are MDHEN and SYDVKM. The CDR3: CASSLVTGKAFF. The CDR3 bases are TGTGCCAGCAGTTTAGTGACAGGCAAGGCTTTCTTT.